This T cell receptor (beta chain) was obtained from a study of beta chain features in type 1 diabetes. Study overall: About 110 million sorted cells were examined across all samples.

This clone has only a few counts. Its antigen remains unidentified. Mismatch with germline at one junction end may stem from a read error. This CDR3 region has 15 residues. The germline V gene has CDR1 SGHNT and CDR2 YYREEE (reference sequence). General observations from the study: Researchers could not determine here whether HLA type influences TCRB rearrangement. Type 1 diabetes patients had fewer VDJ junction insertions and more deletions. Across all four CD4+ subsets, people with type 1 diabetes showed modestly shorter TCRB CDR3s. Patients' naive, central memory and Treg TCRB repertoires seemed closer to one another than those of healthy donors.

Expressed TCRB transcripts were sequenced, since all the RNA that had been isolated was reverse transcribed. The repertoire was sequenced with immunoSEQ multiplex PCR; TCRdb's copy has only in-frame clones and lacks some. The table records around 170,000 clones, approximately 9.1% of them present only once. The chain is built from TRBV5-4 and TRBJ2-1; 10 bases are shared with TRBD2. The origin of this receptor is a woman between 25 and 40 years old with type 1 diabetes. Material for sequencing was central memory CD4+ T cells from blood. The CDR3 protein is CASSLELAGHNEQFF. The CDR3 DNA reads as TGTGCCAGCAGTTTGGAACTAGCGGGACACAATGAGCAGTTCTTC.